This T cell receptor (beta chain) was obtained from a study of CXCR3-negative and CXCR3-positive naive CD8 T cells. cDNA libraries for TRB were generated by 5' RACE incorporating UMI labels. TCRdb re-analyzed the 5' RACE reads; it lists each CDR3 protein once, without DNA. The table for this sample gives roughly 130,000 distinct CDR3 sequences. Naive CD8+ T cells carried a CD45RO-CCR7+CD27+CD95- phenotype. This CDR3 has 13 amino acids. Germline V gene lookup returns CDR1 WSHSY and CDR2 SAAADI. Findings and caveats of the study: CXCR3-positive naive cells had TRB CDR3s that were more hydrophobic than CXCR3-negative naive cells had. For memory CD8+ cells diversity was much lower, but both naive subsets had comparably high diversity.

Turning to this clonotype: Its antigen is as yet unknown.

This receptor was obtained from a human donor in good health. Some clones in this sample may be carry-over from other donors' samples. The sample consisted of naive CXCR3+ CD8+ T cells from blood. Subset specified: CD45RO-CCR7+CD27+CD95- naive CD8+ T cells expressing CXCR3 (TNR3+). V gene TRBV10-2 combines with J gene TRBJ2-1; TCRdb's D gene call, TRBD1, goes unchecked for lack of DNA. This CDR3 reads CASGTGVWNEQFF.